This TCR beta chain was recorded in a study of cytomegalovirus exposure and HLA in healthy donors. Study at large: The Caucasian-associated ancestry cluster held 65% to 90% of 350 to 450 genotyped donors. General study findings and limits: Researchers had no immune exposure information except CMV serostatus available. A later analysis, which compared TCR beta chains of equal frequency, found the HLA-associated ones more clonally expanded.

60 Vbeta and 13 Jbeta primers were used in PCR. TCRdb keeps only in-frame clones here, not all; method: immunoSEQ multiplex PCR. The profile covers fewer than 120,000 clones, with 65% to 85% appearing a single time and less than 7.5% taken by the ten largest. In regard to this clone: Its cognate antigen is unknown.

Sequenced material: PBMCs. This TCR came from a man in his thirties or forties in good health and CMV-seropositive.

The DNA for the CDR3 is TGCGCCAGCAGCCAAGTGGAGGGGGCCATTATTAATGAAAAACTGTTTTTT. Amino acids: CASSQVEGAIINEKLFF. The chain recombines TRBV4-1 with TRBJ1-4; TRBD1 agrees at 7 bases. V gave up 1 base and J gave up 4 bases; unmatched junction bases: 9. CDR1 is MGHRA and CDR2 is YSYEKL in the germline V gene. The CDR3 has 17 residues.